A selection of T cell receptor beta chains follows, all from one sample in a study of cytomegalovirus exposure and HLA in healthy donors. Some clones are missing from TCRdb's copy, which holds only in-frame ones; the method was immunoSEQ multiplex PCR. The profile shows about 120,000 clones, about 80% of them singletons. The specimen was PBMCs. The receptors shown here come from a woman aged 60-70 years in good health and CMV-seropositive. CDR3s include the opening cysteine and the closing phenylalanine or tryptophan. A D gene is named only where the DNA matches it firmly. Clone size is not always given. Where it is, it says once, few, many or a class for expanded clones.

d_call: NA; clone_size: NA; j_call: TRBJ1-4; v_call: TRBV9; cdr3_nt: TGTGCCAGCAGCTCCTCCCGGGGGTCCTGGAATGAAAAACTGTTTTTT; cdr3_aa: CASSSSRGSWNEKLFF
d_call: TRBD2; clone_size: NA; j_call: TRBJ2-5; v_call: TRBV30; cdr3_nt: TGTGCCTGGCGCTCGAGCGGGACGCTACAGACCCAGTACTTC; cdr3_aa: CAWRSSGTLQTQYF
d_call: TRBD1; clone_size: few; j_call: TRBJ2-1; v_call: TRBV7-6; cdr3_nt: TGTGCCAGCAGCCCGAAGAGAGGACAGGCTTATTTCGATGAGCAGTTCTTC; cdr3_aa: CASSPKRGQAYFDEQFF
d_call: TRBD2; clone_size: NA; j_call: TRBJ2-7; v_call: TRBV11-2; cdr3_nt: TGTGCCAGCAGCTATCGACTAGCGGGAGCCCCAGGGGAGCAGTACTTC; cdr3_aa: CASSYRLAGAPGEQYF
d_call: NA; clone_size: NA; j_call: TRBJ2-7; v_call: TRBV5-1; cdr3_nt: TGCGCCAGCAGCTCGTCTACCTACGAGCAGTACTTC; cdr3_aa: CASSSSTYEQYF
d_call: NA; clone_size: few; j_call: TRBJ1-1; v_call: TRBV18; cdr3_nt: TGTGCCAGCTCACCCAACCTGGACTTTCGCACTGAAGCTTTCTTT; cdr3_aa: CASSPNLDFRTEAFF
d_call: NA; clone_size: many; j_call: TRBJ1-1; v_call: TRBV4-1; cdr3_nt: TGCGCCAGCAGCGGTCCGTTACGGGGCACTGAAGCTTTCTTT; cdr3_aa: CASSGPLRGTEAFF
d_call: NA; clone_size: NA; j_call: TRBJ2-3; v_call: TRBV6-1; cdr3_nt: TGTGCCAGCATAAGGGGGAAGCCCAGCACAGATACGCAGTATTTT; cdr3_aa: CASIRGKPSTDTQYF
d_call: TRBD2; clone_size: NA; j_call: TRBJ2-3; v_call: TRBV7-2; cdr3_nt: TGTGCCAGCAGCCTAATCCCGGGACTAGCGGGAGGCGGAGATACGCAGTATTTT; cdr3_aa: CASSLIPGLAGGGDTQYF
d_call: NA; clone_size: NA; j_call: TRBJ2-5; v_call: TRBV6-1; cdr3_nt: TGTGCCAGCAGTACAAACTTCGGGGAAGAGACCCAGTACTTC; cdr3_aa: CASSTNFGEETQYF
d_call: NA; clone_size: NA; j_call: TRBJ1-2; v_call: TRBV7-9; cdr3_nt: TGTGCCAGCAGCCACCCCGTTTCCCTAGAGGGCTACACCTTC; cdr3_aa: CASSHPVSLEGYTF
d_call: NA; clone_size: NA; j_call: TRBJ2-5; v_call: TRBV6-1; cdr3_nt: TGTGCCAGCGAACCCGGGGTATGGAAAGAGACCCAGTACTTC; cdr3_aa: CASEPGVWKETQYF
d_call: NA; clone_size: NA; j_call: TRBJ2-1; v_call: TRBV19; cdr3_nt: TGTGCCAGTACGTCTTTGCGGTTCTTC; cdr3_aa: CASTSLRFF
d_call: TRBD1; clone_size: few; j_call: TRBJ1-4; v_call: TRBV27; cdr3_nt: TGTGCCAGCACCCCAGCTCAGGGGGCAGAATTCGGAAAACTGTTTTTT; cdr3_aa: CASTPAQGAEFGKLFF
d_call: TRBD2; clone_size: NA; j_call: TRBJ2-5; v_call: TRBV2; cdr3_nt: TGTGCCAGCAGTGAATCCAGCGGGAGAGAGACCCAGTACTTC; cdr3_aa: CASSESSGRETQYF
d_call: NA; clone_size: NA; j_call: TRBJ1-4; v_call: TRBV4-1; cdr3_nt: TGCGCCAGCAGCCAAGGGGGGAGGTTAAGTGAAAAACTGTTTTTT; cdr3_aa: CASSQGGRLSEKLFF
d_call: NA; clone_size: NA; j_call: TRBJ2-5; v_call: TRBV7-9; cdr3_nt: TGTGCCAGCAGCTTACCAAAAATGGAGGGTTTAGGCGAGACCCAGTACTTC; cdr3_aa: CASSLPKMEGLGETQYF
d_call: NA; clone_size: NA; j_call: TRBJ1-2; v_call: TRBV18; cdr3_nt: TGTGCCAGCTCACCACCAGCCCGCCTCTATGGCTACACCTTC; cdr3_aa: CASSPPARLYGYTF
d_call: TRBD1; clone_size: NA; j_call: TRBJ2-2; v_call: TRBV7-9; cdr3_nt: TGTGCCAGCAGCACCGGGACAGGGGTGACGGCCGGGGAGCTGTTTTTT; cdr3_aa: CASSTGTGVTAGELFF
d_call: NA; clone_size: NA; j_call: TRBJ2-7; v_call: TRBV11-2; cdr3_nt: TGTGCCAGCGGAGCTTCAGGGTCGGGCGAGCAGTACTTC; cdr3_aa: CASGASGSGEQYF
d_call: NA; clone_size: NA; j_call: TRBJ2-3; v_call: TRBV2; cdr3_nt: TGTGCCAGCAGCGCTTGGACTAACACAGATACGCAGTATTTT; cdr3_aa: CASSAWTNTDTQYF
d_call: TRBD1; clone_size: NA; j_call: TRBJ1-6; v_call: TRBV10-3; cdr3_nt: TGTGCCATCAGTGAGTCGGTGCCCGGGACAGGGCACTCACCCCTCCACTTT; cdr3_aa: CAISESVPGTGHSPLHF
d_call: NA; clone_size: NA; j_call: TRBJ1-3; v_call: TRBV10-3; cdr3_nt: TGTGCCATCAGCCGACCCCCGCGGACAGTCTCTGGAAACACCATATATTTT; cdr3_aa: CAISRPPRTVSGNTIYF
d_call: TRBD2; clone_size: NA; j_call: TRBJ2-1; v_call: TRBV7-9; cdr3_nt: TGTGCCAGCAGCTTAGCATTCGGACTAGCCGGGAATGAGCAGTTCTTC; cdr3_aa: CASSLAFGLAGNEQFF
d_call: TRBD1; clone_size: NA; j_call: TRBJ1-2; v_call: TRBV11-2; cdr3_nt: TGTGCCAGCAGCTTAGGGACAGGGCTCGTGGGCTACACCTTC; cdr3_aa: CASSLGTGLVGYTF
d_call: NA; clone_size: once; j_call: TRBJ2-3; v_call: TRBV11-3; cdr3_nt: TGTGCCAGCAGCTTAGGCGCGGACTCAGATACGCAGTATTTT; cdr3_aa: CASSLGADSDTQYF
d_call: TRBD1; clone_size: NA; j_call: TRBJ1-1; v_call: TRBV7-3; cdr3_nt: TGTGCCAGCAGCCCGACAGGGGGCAACACTGAAGCTTTCTTT; cdr3_aa: CASSPTGGNTEAFF
d_call: NA; clone_size: once; j_call: TRBJ1-1; v_call: TRBV25-1; cdr3_nt: TGTGCCAGCAGTGATCTCCGTCGGACTGAAGCTTTCTTT; cdr3_aa: CASSDLRRTEAFF
d_call: NA; clone_size: NA; j_call: TRBJ2-5; v_call: TRBV7-9; cdr3_nt: TGTGCCAGCAGCTTATTGACAGAAGAGACCCAGTACTTC; cdr3_aa: CASSLLTEETQYF
d_call: NA; clone_size: NA; j_call: TRBJ2-1; v_call: TRBV4-1; cdr3_nt: TGCGCCAGCAGCCAAGACCAGGGGGGTTACAATGAGCAGTTCTTC; cdr3_aa: CASSQDQGGYNEQFF
d_call: NA; clone_size: NA; j_call: TRBJ1-3; v_call: TRBV6-1; cdr3_nt: TGTGCCACTAGTCGGGGTGCTAGCGGCCGAAACACCATATATTTT; cdr3_aa: CATSRGASGRNTIYF
d_call: TRBD1; clone_size: NA; j_call: TRBJ1-5; v_call: TRBV19; cdr3_nt: TGTGCCAGTAGTACACTGGACAGGAAAAATCAGCCCCAGCATTTT; cdr3_aa: CASSTLDRKNQPQHF
d_call: TRBD2; clone_size: once; j_call: TRBJ2-3; v_call: TRBV4-2; cdr3_nt: TGTGCCAGCAGCCAAGAAAGACTAGCATTGGATACGCAGTATTTT; cdr3_aa: CASSQERLALDTQYF
d_call: TRBD2; clone_size: NA; j_call: TRBJ2-1; v_call: TRBV15; cdr3_nt: TGTGCCACCAGCACAGATAGCGGGCCGTCGGATGAGCAGTTCTTC; cdr3_aa: CATSTDSGPSDEQFF
d_call: NA; clone_size: NA; j_call: TRBJ2-4; v_call: TRBV28; cdr3_nt: TGTGCCAGCAGCAGGCCTCCAACCCAAAACATTCAGTACTTC; cdr3_aa: CASSRPPTQNIQYF
d_call: TRBD1; clone_size: NA; j_call: TRBJ2-2; v_call: TRBV10-1; cdr3_nt: TGCGCCAGCAGCTACGACAGGGTCGTCACCGGGGAGCTGTTTTTT; cdr3_aa: CASSYDRVVTGELFF
d_call: NA; clone_size: NA; j_call: TRBJ2-1; v_call: TRBV11-2; cdr3_nt: TGTGCCAGCAGCTTGACAAATTACAATGAGCAGTTCTTC; cdr3_aa: CASSLTNYNEQFF
d_call: NA; clone_size: few; j_call: TRBJ2-1; v_call: TRBV7-3; cdr3_nt: TGTGCCAGCAGCTTAGGCTCCGAATCCTACAATGAGCAGTTCTTC; cdr3_aa: CASSLGSESYNEQFF
d_call: NA; clone_size: NA; j_call: TRBJ1-1; v_call: TRBV2; cdr3_nt: TGTGCCAGCAAAGGCAGGTCTTACGGGGACACTGAAGCTTTCTTT; cdr3_aa: CASKGRSYGDTEAFF
d_call: TRBD1; clone_size: NA; j_call: TRBJ2-7; v_call: TRBV9; cdr3_nt: TGTGCCAGCAGCGAGGGGGCCGGAGCCTACGAGCAGTACTTC; cdr3_aa: CASSEGAGAYEQYF
d_call: NA; clone_size: once; j_call: TRBJ2-1; v_call: TRBV4-2; cdr3_nt: TGTGCCAGCAGCCAAGTAGCTGGTGAGCAGTTCTTC; cdr3_aa: CASSQVAGEQFF
d_call: TRBD2; clone_size: NA; j_call: TRBJ2-1; v_call: TRBV5-8; cdr3_nt: TGTGCCAGCAGCTTTTTGGGCGGGAGTAGGGATGAGCAGTTCTTC; cdr3_aa: CASSFLGGSRDEQFF
d_call: NA; clone_size: NA; j_call: TRBJ1-5; v_call: TRBV7-9; cdr3_nt: TGTTCCAGCAGCTTAGCGGCAATTCAGCCCCAGCATTTT; cdr3_aa: CSSSLAAIQPQHF
d_call: TRBD2; clone_size: NA; j_call: TRBJ2-7; v_call: TRBV5-1; cdr3_nt: TGCGCCAGCAGCCTGGGACTAGCGGGGGACTACGAGCAGTACTTC; cdr3_aa: CASSLGLAGDYEQYF
d_call: TRBD1; clone_size: few; j_call: TRBJ2-2; v_call: TRBV27; cdr3_nt: TGTGCCAGCAGGTCTAGTTGGGGACAGGGTAGCACCGGGGAGCTGTTTTTT; cdr3_aa: CASRSSWGQGSTGELFF
d_call: NA; clone_size: once; j_call: TRBJ2-4; v_call: TRBV7-2; cdr3_nt: TGTGCCAGCAGCAAGAGACAGGTCGTATACTTC; cdr3_aa: CASSKRQVVYF
d_call: NA; clone_size: NA; j_call: TRBJ2-5; v_call: TRBV19; cdr3_nt: TGTGCCAGTAGAAGGGAGGGGGGTGAGACCCAGTACTTC; cdr3_aa: CASRREGGETQYF
d_call: TRBD1; clone_size: NA; j_call: TRBJ1-3; v_call: TRBV27; cdr3_nt: TGTGCCAGCAGCCCCCAGGGGGCGAGAAGAAACACCATATATTTT; cdr3_aa: CASSPQGARRNTIYF
d_call: TRBD1; clone_size: NA; j_call: TRBJ1-1; v_call: TRBV6-4; cdr3_nt: TGTGCCAGCAGTGACTGGGGACAGGAAATCCTCTTT; cdr3_aa: CASSDWGQEILF
d_call: NA; clone_size: NA; j_call: TRBJ2-1; v_call: TRBV18; cdr3_nt: TGTGCCAGCCTCACGTCGGAGGCCCTGTTCGATGAGCAGTTCTTC; cdr3_aa: CASLTSEALFDEQFF
d_call: NA; clone_size: NA; j_call: TRBJ1-4; v_call: TRBV19; cdr3_nt: TGTGCCAGTAGTTCGAATACAGGGAAAACTAATGAAAAACTGTTTTTT; cdr3_aa: CASSSNTGKTNEKLFF
d_call: TRBD2; clone_size: NA; j_call: TRBJ2-1; v_call: TRBV5-1; cdr3_nt: TGCGCCAGCAGCAACATAGCGGGAGGGGATGAGCAGTTCTTC; cdr3_aa: CASSNIAGGDEQFF
d_call: NA; clone_size: NA; j_call: TRBJ2-7; v_call: TRBV5-4; cdr3_nt: TGTGCCAGCAGCCCGGACAAGTCCTACGAGCAGTACTTC; cdr3_aa: CASSPDKSYEQYF
d_call: NA; clone_size: few; j_call: TRBJ2-5; v_call: TRBV6-1; cdr3_nt: TGTGCCAGCAGTGAAGCAGCAGCAGGGCAAGAGACCCAGTACTTC; cdr3_aa: CASSEAAAGQETQYF
d_call: TRBD1; clone_size: once; j_call: TRBJ2-2; v_call: TRBV4-1; cdr3_nt: TGCGCCAGCAGCCACCGGACAGGGCGGTCCGGGGAGCTGTTTTTT; cdr3_aa: CASSHRTGRSGELFF
d_call: TRBD1; clone_size: NA; j_call: TRBJ1-4; v_call: TRBV9; cdr3_nt: TGTGCCAGCAGCGAGGTGACAGGGGGCGAGGAAAAACTGTTTTTT; cdr3_aa: CASSEVTGGEEKLFF
d_call: TRBD2; clone_size: NA; j_call: TRBJ2-3; v_call: TRBV28; cdr3_nt: TGTGCCAGCAGTTCCTCCTACGAGACTAGCGGGATATTAGATACGCAGTATTTT; cdr3_aa: CASSSSYETSGILDTQYF
d_call: NA; clone_size: once; j_call: TRBJ1-3; v_call: TRBV6-5; cdr3_nt: TGTGCCAGCAAAAATAGCCGAAACTCTGGAAACACCATATATTTT; cdr3_aa: CASKNSRNSGNTIYF
d_call: NA; clone_size: NA; j_call: TRBJ1-3; v_call: TRBV2; cdr3_nt: TGTGCCAGCAGTGTTACGGGGTCTGGAAACACCATATATTTT; cdr3_aa: CASSVTGSGNTIYF
d_call: NA; clone_size: few; j_call: TRBJ1-1; v_call: TRBV7-9; cdr3_nt: TGTGCCAGCACCCCAGGTGGGTACACTGAAGCTTTCTTT; cdr3_aa: CASTPGGYTEAFF